This TCR beta chain was captured in a study of cytomegalovirus exposure and HLA in healthy donors. PCR involved 60 Vbeta and 13 Jbeta primers. Measured with immunoSEQ multiplex PCR; TCRdb has only the in-frame clones, and not every one. This sample has tens of thousands of clones, with around 75% found just once. The clonotype originates from a man between 45 and 60 years old in good health and CMV-seropositive. Sequenced input: PBMCs.

CDR3 sequence: CASRGGTGLNTEAFF. The CDR3 DNA reads TGTGCCAGCAGGGGGGGGACAGGCTTGAACACTGAAGCTTTCTTT. The V and J genes are TRBV6-5 and TRBJ1-1; 8 bases line up with TRBD1. Unmatched junction bases numbered 6, after V lost 6 bases and J lost 0 bases. There are 15 residues in the CDR3. CDR1 and CDR2 from the germline V gene are MNHEY and SVGAGI.